This note documents a single T cell receptor (beta chain) sequence. The junction does not match germline at one end; this may be a read error. CDR3 length: 14 residues. Germline V CDR1 and CDR2: LGHNA, YSLEER. This sample stems from a study of blood T cell repertoires in COVID-19. At the level of the study: Sites across the United States, Italy and Spain contributed samples from acute and convalescent COVID-19. The cDNA or gDNA used as material had been derived from T cells, B-cell-depleted T cells, or PBMCs.

Authors' data handling: The authors estimated nucleated cell counts from reference gene primer amplification. TCRdb's table, derived via immunoSEQ multiplex PCR, lists solely in-frame clones and lacks some. Clone size and the V and J calls come from that table; the DNA yielded D and trimming. Of 450,000 to 500,000 clones in the sample, roughly 88% were seen once. This clonotype originated in a human donor in a cohort sampled during active COVID-19. This sequence joins TRBV4-3 and TRBJ1-4; D perhaps matches TRBD1 (5 bases). The source material was peripheral blood. This CDR3 reads CASSQDITGEIIVF. As DNA, the CDR3 is TGCGCCAGCAGCCAAGATATAACGGGGGAAATTATAGTTTTT.